The present TCR beta chain was sequenced within a study of post-analysis software for immune sequencing data. Notes on the study in general: TRBV5-6, TRBV5-1 and TRBV20-1 belonged to a set of roughly five TRBV segments that were more frequent in patients than controls.

Germline assignment: CDR1 SEHNR and CDR2 FQNEAQ (reference sequence). The CDR3 has 13 amino acids. Researchers reported that TCR beta cDNA libraries carried unique molecular identifiers. The yield from roughly 1 to 10 million T cells was 500,000 or so cDNA molecules in total. In TCRdb, the PCR reads were re-called with MiXCR into one record per CDR3 protein. The table lists approximately 250,000 distinct CDR3 sequences, 36% of them singletons. Notes on this clonotype: Its antigen is as yet unknown. Germline and junction disagree at one end, which may indicate a read error.

The rearrangement joins TRBV7-9 to TRBJ2-2; perhaps TRBD2 as D (5 bases). The specimen sequenced was blood. The clonotype was recovered from a girl between 10 and 17 years old with multiple sclerosis. The CDR3 reads CASVSENTGERFF. The CDR3 region has the DNA TGTGCCAGCGTCAGCGAGAACACCGGGGAGCGGTTTTTT.